This T cell receptor (beta chain) was sequenced during a study of cytomegalovirus exposure and HLA in healthy donors. Whole-study findings and limits: The likely explanation for a cluster of highly shared sequence variants was sequencing artifact. Cytomegalovirus-associated TCR beta chains were listed, numbering some 150. Another analysis was done later, and it associated approximately 17,000 TCR beta sequences with HLA alleles at 0.05 false discovery rate. Cytomegalovirus status, reportedly, was diagnosed with high specificity and sensitivity by the classifier.

In the PCR, 60 Vbeta and 13 Jbeta primers were used. Clones were read by immunoSEQ multiplex PCR, and TCRdb kept only the in-frame ones, dropping some. The top ten clones hold around 10% of a sample with around 140,000 clones, approximately 82% of them seen once. Note on this clone: The target antigen is unknown.

This TCR was recovered from a woman aged 55-70 years in good health and CMV-seropositive. The sequenced sample was PBMCs.

The CDR3 DNA sequence: TGTGCCAGCACCGACAGGGCGGGGGGGTGGCCCCAGCATTTT. Translated: CASTDRAGGWPQHF. The chain links TRBV28 to TRBJ1-5; 7 bases map to TRBD1. V was pared by 7 bases and J by 9 bases, with 12 bases of the junction left unmatched. Germline CDR1 is MDHEN and CDR2 is SYDVKM. This CDR3 has 14 residues.